The T cell receptor (beta chain) described here comes from a study of shared clonotypes between healthy human individuals (dated by TCRdb to 2020 to 2022). For the wider study: A couple of women and a few men aged 18 to 49 years were included in the cohort. Per donor, three plates each were used for CD4 naive and CD4 memory, two for CD8 naive, and one for CD8 memory. Blood TCR repertoires of four to six healthy adults were deeply sequenced to estimate repertoire size and the extent of clonotype sharing between individuals. To increase sequencing depth and limit assay-specific biases, TCR repertoire library preparation and sequencing were carried out by different laboratories using diverse techniques. Each donor's leukapheresis produced roughly between about 0.8 and 10 billion PBMCs. The study at large found these results: When four donors were compared, the shared fraction of clonotypes was about 5% for naive CD4, approximately 3.5% for naive CD8, about 2.5% for memory CD4, and under 0.5% for memory CD8. Based on pairwise subsampling, the degree of clonotype sharing among donors was expected to be affected by sequencing depth. Higher generation probabilities were observed for clonotypes shared by all four sorted-subset donors than for non-shared clonotypes. Even with the large sequencing depth, rarefaction of the sorted-subset datasets indicated that sequencing was incomplete. Larger estimated clonotype richness was generally found for naive subsets than for memory subsets. Because the study included only a small number of donors, the genetic and exposure-history diversity represented was limited. Only blood was sampled, and tissue TCR repertoires likely differ from those in blood.

For this clone: What this receptor recognizes is not known. No base qualities exist here, and no much larger clone lies one base off it.

Using the deep immunoSEQ assay, TCR CDR3 regions were amplified from genomic DNA by multiplex PCR. Genomic DNA extracted from each cell subset was distributed evenly over all wells of several immunoSEQ 96-well plates, and each plate served as one replicate. For sorted subsets, approximately 190 ng of genomic DNA, equivalent to about 30,000 T cell genomes, went into each replicate PCR. Purified libraries were measured with a Qubit 3.0 fluorometer, size-checked on a Bioanalyzer 2100, and measured again with the KAPA Library Quantification kit. Every immunoSEQ 96-well plate was sequenced on a separate single-read 150-cycle Illumina NextSeq 550 flow cell. The study's own analysis went as follows. Because the immunoSEQ output included only junctional sequences and no quality scores, the filtering could not be the same as the filtering used for full-length reads. Sequences were annotated with PyIR, a Python wrapper for IgBLAST v1.9, using IMGT germline references to assign V/J genes and CDR3. Reads were filtered out if the reads had weak V/J assignments (E-value above 1e-6), no CDR3, stop codons, out-of-frame junctions, or ambiguous translated residues. V3J clonotypes were defined as sequences sharing the same inferred V gene, J gene, and CDR3 amino acid sequence. To compute the percentage overlap between repertoires, the number of shared unique clonotypes was divided by the size of the smaller repertoire. Richness of each repertoire was evaluated using RTK rarefaction, the Chao1 estimator, and Recon v2.1 estimates of unobserved clonotypes. For all TCRbeta clonotypes obtained by the gDNA method from four donors, generation probabilities were computed with OLGA. Here the immuneACCESS table is served through TCRdb, limited to in-frame sequences with V and J called. Missing clones are a known gap in these copies; in checked studies unresolved V genes cover under half, and the rest lacks a known reason. The V and J calls and clone size are taken from that table; D and trimming were inferred from the DNA. The sample profile shows roughly 1,800,000 clones; over 85% of them were found once. The biggest ten clones account for roughly 1.2% of the sample.

For the CD8 naive samples, CD45RO-negative cells were positively selected for CCR7, yielding a CD45RA+CCR7+ population from which TemRA cells were excluded. Healthy HIV-negative adults with no recently reported acute infections or vaccinations were included as donors. All donors were Caucasian adults living in Nashville, Tennessee, USA. Blood was collected by leukapheresis, and PBMCs were isolated by Ficoll-Histopaque density gradient centrifugation and then cryopreserved in liquid nitrogen vapor phase. Analytical flow cytometry was used to check the purity and quantity of each magnetically sorted T cell population. Genomic DNA was isolated from each sorted fraction and quantified by UV absorbance on a Nanodrop 2000c. The germline V gene (reference sequence) gives CDR1 as SGHNT and CDR2 as YYREEE. The CDR3 runs 17 residues from the cysteine to the phenylalanine. Kept here is only the CDR3 DNA, which spans 51 bases and is read in frame from base 1. Trimmed from V: 4 bases; trimmed from J: 6 bases; junction bases lacking a gene match: 13.

This sequence uses TRBV5-4 and TRBJ2-2, with TRBD1 identical over 9 junction bases. The sequenced sample was naive CD8+ T cells sorted from blood. Per the publication, the cell subset or site label means: CD45RA+CCR7+. The sequence was collected from a man aged 18-30 years in good health. The bases are TGTGCCAGCAGCAGGGCCCCCGGGACAGGGACCCCCGGGGAGCTGTTTTTT. It codes for CASSRAPGTGTPGELFF.